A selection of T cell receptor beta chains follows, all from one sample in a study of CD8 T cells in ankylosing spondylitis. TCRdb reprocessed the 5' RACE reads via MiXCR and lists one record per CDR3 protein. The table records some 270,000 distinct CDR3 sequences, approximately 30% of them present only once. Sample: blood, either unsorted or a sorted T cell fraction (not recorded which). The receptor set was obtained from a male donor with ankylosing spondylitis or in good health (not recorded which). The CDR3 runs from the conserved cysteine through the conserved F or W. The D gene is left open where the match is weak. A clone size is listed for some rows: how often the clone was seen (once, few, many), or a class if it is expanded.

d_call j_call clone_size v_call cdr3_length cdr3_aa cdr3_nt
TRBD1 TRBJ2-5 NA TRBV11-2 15 CAIPSRDRGKETQYF TGTGCCATCCCATCCCGGGACAGGGGGAAAGAGACCCAGTACTTC
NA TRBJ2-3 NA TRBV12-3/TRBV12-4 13 CASSSRPGDTQYF TGTGCCAGCAGTTCCCGGCCGGGAGATACGCAGTATTTT
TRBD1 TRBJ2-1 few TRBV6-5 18 CASSYSWTGEGFKNEQFF TGTGCCAGCAGTTACTCGTGGACAGGGGAAGGGTTTAAGAATGAGCAGTTCTTC
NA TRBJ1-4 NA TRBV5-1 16 CASSLRSWGRNEKLFF TGCGCCAGCAGCTTGCGGTCTTGGGGCCGAAATGAAAAACTGTTTTTT
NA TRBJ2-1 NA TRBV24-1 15 CATSDFRERRSEQFF TGTGCCACCAGTGATTTTCGTGAGAGGAGGAGTGAGCAGTTCTTC
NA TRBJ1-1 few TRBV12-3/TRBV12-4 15 CASSRGGRGGTEAFF TGTGCCAGCAGTCGAGGGGGGCGCGGGGGCACTGAAGCTTTCTTT
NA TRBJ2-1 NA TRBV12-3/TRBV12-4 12 CASRHRGDEQFF TGTGCCAGCCGCCACCGAGGAGATGAGCAGTTCTTC
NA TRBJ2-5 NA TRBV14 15 CASSQSGATQETQYF TGTGCCAGCAGCCAATCCGGGGCTACACAAGAGACCCAGTACTTC
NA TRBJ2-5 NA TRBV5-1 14 CASSLDEFGGTQYF TGCGCCAGCAGCTTGGATGAGTTTGGTGGGACCCAGTACTTC
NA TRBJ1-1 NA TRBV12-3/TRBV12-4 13 CASSLVTGTEAFF TGTGCCAGCAGTTTAGTTACGGGGACTGAAGCTTTCTTT